The present T cell receptor (beta chain) was sequenced within a study of PD-1 blockade in classical Hodgkin lymphoma. Each and every patient relapsed after autologous stem cell transplantation, and patients got differing brentuximab vedotin exposure. The V and J ends lost 3 bases and 2 bases respectively, with 13 bases between them. Germline V gene sequence: CDR1 KGHSH, CDR2 LQKENI. This CDR3 region has 15 residues. Profiled with immunoSEQ multiplex PCR; TCRdb holds only in-frame clones, not every one. The top ten hold 9.2% of the sample, which has more than 140,000 clones, around four fifths seen once.

The origin of this receptor is a human donor with classical Hodgkin lymphoma. Material: peripheral blood mononuclear cells (PBMCs), obtained before the second cycle of nivolumab. The chain is built from TRBV18 and TRBJ1-1; D possibly corresponds to TRBD1 (6 bases). This CDR3 is CASSPAGGPNTEAFF. The CDR3, as DNA: TGTGCCAGCTCACCCGCTGGGGGCCCAAACACTGAAGCTTTCTTT.